What follows are 11 T cell receptor beta chains derived from one specimen sequenced in a study of blood T cell repertoires in COVID-19. The protocol was immunoSEQ multiplex PCR, while the TCRdb copy is restricted to in-frame clones and leaves out a portion. The table has 35,000 to 50,000 clones, around nine tenths seen once. Sequenced: peripheral blood. The receptors derive from a human donor in a cohort sampled during active COVID-19.

The V and J genes are TRBV19 and TRBJ2-2, with a weak D call TRBD1 (5 bases). The CDR3 covers 15 residues. V was trimmed by 6 bases and J by 7 bases, leaving 18 bases between them. Germline V CDR1 and CDR2: LNHDA, SQIVND (reference sequence). Here the CDR3 reads CASRETETRGGELFF. Here the CDR3 DNA reads TGTGCCAGTAGAGAGACAGAGACAAGGGGCGGGGAGCTGTTTTTT.

The chain has TRBV7-3 and TRBJ2-7; TRBD1 might be the D (6 bases). The ends were cut back, 5 bases at V and 3 bases at J, with 17 bases in the middle. The CDR3 is 15 amino acids. Germline loops: CDR1 SGHTA, CDR2 FQGTGA. This CDR3 is CASSPTGQGNYEQYF. For the CDR3, the DNA is TGTGCCAGCAGCCCGACGGGGCAGGGGAACTACGAGCAGTACTTC.

The chain uses TRBV23-1 and TRBJ2-1; maybe TRBD2 (5 bases). TRBV23-1 is flagged as an ORF with uncertain function. This CDR3 spans 11 amino acids. Trimming stripped 7 bases from V and 6 bases from J, with 7 bases between. CDR3 DNA sequence: TGCGCCAGCAAGGCGGGCAATGAGCAGTTCTTC. Protein sequence: CASKAGNEQFF.

CDR3 in DNA: TGTGCCAGCAGTTTAGGAGGGAGTTACGAGCAGTACTTC. Amino acids: CASSLGGSYEQYF. The chain couples TRBV27 to TRBJ2-7; perhaps TRBD2 as D (6 bases). The length of the CDR3 is 13 residues. Germline V gene lookup returns CDR1 MNHEY and CDR2 SMNVEV (reference sequence). V was cut by 2 bases and J by 4 bases, with 9 bases left in between.

V gene TRBV18 combines with J gene TRBJ2-1; D unresolved. From germline, CDR1 is KGHSH and CDR2 LQKENI. V shed 0 bases and J shed 4 bases, with 4 bases lying between them. The CDR3 runs 13 residues. The CDR3 loop is CASSPPSYNEQFF. CDR3 bases: TGTGCCAGCTCACCACCCAGTTACAATGAGCAGTTCTTC.

This clone was seen a handful of times. The chain joins TRBV15 to TRBJ2-3; D is unresolved. The CDR3 sequence is 14 residues long. Trimming removed 0 bases from V and 1 base from J, with 5 bases in between. Per germline, CDR1 LNHNV and CDR2 YYDKDF (reference sequence). For the CDR3, the DNA is TGTGCCACCAGCAGAGATCCGGGCACAGATACGCAGTATTTT. It yields the protein CATSRDPGTDTQYF.

The chain carries TRBV28 and TRBJ2-3, with 7 bases matching TRBD1. CDR1 and CDR2 (germline): MDHEN, SYDVKM. The CDR3 runs 15 residues. Trimming removed 4 bases from V and 0 bases from J; junction bases left unmatched: 4. CDR3 protein: CASSYTGASTDTQYF. The CDR3 DNA sequence: TGTGCCAGCAGTTATACAGGGGCCAGCACAGATACGCAGTATTTT.

This clone occurred once. The chain joins TRBV15 to TRBJ2-3, with 7 bases matching TRBD2. The CDR3 loop spans 15 amino acids. J was trimmed by 3 bases and V by 4 bases; bases with no gene match: 7. CDR1 and CDR2 (germline): LNHNV, YYDKDF (reference sequence). The CDR3 region has the DNA TGTGCCACCAGCACCCGCGGGAGTTTGACAGATACGCAGTATTTT. Amino acid sequence: CATSTRGSLTDTQYF.

V usage is TRBV5-1 and J usage is TRBJ2-1; 7 positions match TRBD2. The CDR3 runs to 14 residues. V trimming: 6 bases; J trimming: 1 base; junction bases outside the gene matches: 4. Germline-derived CDR1 and CDR2 are SGHRS and YFSETQ. CDR3 bases: TGCGCCAGCAAACTTAGCGGGTCCTACAATGAGCAGTTCTTC. Amino acids: CASKLSGSYNEQFF. Complete variable domain (other parts from reference TRBV5-1 and TRBJ2-1): KAGVTQTPRYLIKTRGQQVTLSCSPISGHRSVSWYQQTPGQGLQFLFEYFSETQRNKGNFPGRFSGRQFSNSRSEMNVSTLELGDSALYLCASKLSGSYNEQFFGPGTRLTVL.

This chain joins TRBV15 and TRBJ1-2, with 7 bases that match TRBD1. The V gene's germline CDR1 is LNHNV and CDR2 YYDKDF (reference sequence). This CDR3 is 14 amino acids long. J gave up 5 bases and V 0 bases, and 3 bases lay outside the gene matches. CDR3 region: CATSREAGGYGYTF. The CDR3 nucleotides read TGTGCCACCAGCAGAGAAGCAGGGGGGTATGGCTACACCTTC.

The rearrangement links TRBV6-1 to TRBJ2-7, with TRBD2 as a possible D gene (5 bases). Germline V gene sequence: CDR1 MNHNS, CDR2 SASEGT. V was pared by 2 bases and J by 6 bases, with 17 bases between. This CDR3 region has 15 residues. CDR3 protein: CASSELSRVGSEQYF. CDR3 nucleotide sequence: TGTGCCAGCAGTGAACTAAGCCGTGTAGGGAGCGAGCAGTACTTC.